A selection of T cell receptor beta chains follows, all from one sample in a study of blood T cell repertoires in COVID-19. TCRdb keeps only in-frame clones here, not all; method: immunoSEQ multiplex PCR. The table records a few hundred thousand clones, approximately 80% of them present only once. The specimen was PBMCs or T cells enriched from blood (not recorded which). The receptors stem from a man between 40 and 49 years old who had recovered from COVID-19. CDR3s include the opening cysteine and the closing phenylalanine or tryptophan. The D gene is left open where the match is weak. The listing skips clone size in some rows; elsewhere it reads once, few, many or a size class.

CDR3nt,CDR3aa,j_gene,abundance,v_gene,d_gene
TGTGCCAGCAGCACCCGGGACAATCGAGGCTACACCTTC,CASSTRDNRGYTF,TRBJ1-2,-,TRBV5-4,-
TGTGCCAGCAGCAGCCACACTGAAGCTTTCTTT,CASSSHTEAFF,TRBJ1-1,-,TRBV5-4,-
TGTGCCAGCAGTCTAGCGGGGGGTCACTACAATGAGCAGTTCTTC,CASSLAGGHYNEQFF,TRBJ2-1,-,TRBV28,TRBD2
TGCGCCAGCAGCTTAGGCAGTAGTACAGAGTACGAGCAGTACTTC,CASSLGSSTEYEQYF,TRBJ2-7,once,TRBV5-1,-
TGTGGCGGGGGACAGGGGCGAGAAGAGACCCAGTACTTC,CGGGQGREETQYF,TRBJ2-5,once,TRBV5-6,TRBD1
TGTGCCAGCTCACCGGGGACAGGTCTACTTGAAAAACTGTTTTTT,CASSPGTGLLEKLFF,TRBJ1-4,-,TRBV18,TRBD1
TGTGCCAGCAGCGTAGAGGGGCCTCTCTATGGCTACACCTTC,CASSVEGPLYGYTF,TRBJ1-2,once,TRBV9,-
TGCGCCAGCAGCTTGACCGGGGTCAACACTGAAGCTTTCTTT,CASSLTGVNTEAFF,TRBJ1-1,-,TRBV5-1,-
TGTGCCAGCAGGGAGGCTAGCGGCCACTTTCGGAATGAGCAGTTCTTC,CASREASGHFRNEQFF,TRBJ2-1,once,TRBV2,TRBD2
TGTGCCAGCAGCGCCACTAGCGGGGCGAACACCGGGGAGCTGTTTTTT,CASSATSGANTGELFF,TRBJ2-2,-,TRBV9,TRBD2
TGCAGTGCTAGTCAAGCGGGGGGGAGGGAGACCCAGTACTTC,CSASQAGGRETQYF,TRBJ2-5,-,TRBV20-1,TRBD2
TGTGCCAGCAATGGACCCCGTGGACAGGAGAACACTGAAGCTTTCTTT,CASNGPRGQENTEAFF,TRBJ1-1,-,TRBV2,TRBD1
TGCGCCAGCAGCTTGAGGACAGGGAACTACGAGCAGTACTTC,CASSLRTGNYEQYF,TRBJ2-7,-,TRBV5-1,TRBD1
TGTGCCAGCAGGTCCGCTAGGGGCTACACCTTC,CASRSARGYTF,TRBJ1-2,-,TRBV3-1/TRBV3-2,-
TGTGCCACCAGTGATCCCGGGACTAGCGGGAAGGATGAGCAGTTCTTC,CATSDPGTSGKDEQFF,TRBJ2-1,-,TRBV24-1,TRBD2
TGCGCCAGCAGCCAAGTGACTGGATCAGGGGAGACCCAGTACTTC,CASSQVTGSGETQYF,TRBJ2-5,-,TRBV4-1,-
TGTGCCAGCAGTGAAATAATTGAGGTCCCTTTTAGCTCTGGGGCCAACGTCCTGACTTTC,CASSEIIEVPFSSGANVLTF,TRBJ2-6,-,TRBV6-1,-
TGTGCCTGGAATCCGGCTCTTCTCGGGGGCACTGAAGCTTTCTTT,CAWNPALLGGTEAFF,TRBJ1-1,-,TRBV30,-
TGTGCCAGTTCGGGACAGGGAACCTATGGCTACACCTTC,CASSGQGTYGYTF,TRBJ1-2,-,TRBV19,TRBD1
TGTGCCAGCAGCTCTGGACAGGGGGATGAAGCTTTCTTT,CASSSGQGDEAFF,TRBJ1-1,-,TRBV11-3,TRBD1
TGTGCCAGCAGCTCCCCCGGACAGGGTTTAACGAACGGCTACACCTTC,CASSSPGQGLTNGYTF,TRBJ1-2,-,TRBV7-9,TRBD1
TGTGCCATCAGTGAGTCGATAAGCGGGGGGCCCTCCTACAATGAGCAGTTCTTC,CAISESISGGPSYNEQFF,TRBJ2-1,-,TRBV10-3,TRBD2
TGCGCCAGCAGCCCCGGACAGCCAACGAACACTGAAGCTTTCTTT,CASSPGQPTNTEAFF,TRBJ1-1,-,TRBV5-1,-
TGTGCCAGCAGCCAAATGCAGGGGGAGCTGTTTTTT,CASSQMQGELFF,TRBJ2-2,-,TRBV7-9,-
TGTGCCAGCAGCTTAGCTCCAGGGGATGGGGAGCTGTTTTTT,CASSLAPGDGELFF,TRBJ2-2,-,TRBV7-2,-
TGCAGCGTTTGGACAGGGAACACTGAAGCTTTCTTT,CSVWTGNTEAFF,TRBJ1-1,-,TRBV29-1,TRBD1
TGTGCCAGCAGTCGCGGACAGGGAGATAGGTTGGCCTTC,CASSRGQGDRLAF,TRBJ1-2,-,TRBV12-3/TRBV12-4,TRBD1
TGTGCCAGCAGCTCCTTAGCGGGGCTGTCAGATACGCAGTATTTT,CASSSLAGLSDTQYF,TRBJ2-3,-,TRBV5-5,TRBD2
TGTGCCAGCAGCTTAGCCGGAGGGGAGAATCAGCCCCAGCATTTT,CASSLAGGENQPQHF,TRBJ1-5,-,TRBV7-9,-
TGCGCCAGCAGCCAAACTACGTACAGGGAAGGAGAAGAGACCCAGTACTTC,CASSQTTYREGEETQYF,TRBJ2-5,few,TRBV4-1,-
TGTGCCAGCAGCTACCAGACAGGAACTAGCAATCAGCCCCAGCATTTT,CASSYQTGTSNQPQHF,TRBJ1-5,many,TRBV6-5,-
TGTGCCAGCAGTACCCGCCAGGGTGGCCAGCCCCAGCATTTT,CASSTRQGGQPQHF,TRBJ1-5,-,TRBV28,-
TGCAGCGTCCACAGATGGACAGGGGACGGCTACACCTTC,CSVHRWTGDGYTF,TRBJ1-2,few,TRBV29-1,TRBD1
TGCAGTGCTAGAGCACCCCTAGTAGCTTTCTTT,CSARAPLVAFF,TRBJ1-1,-,TRBV20-1,-
TGTGCCAGCAGCTTAGCCCTTGGGGGCGCCTACTACGAGCAGTACTTC,CASSLALGGAYYEQYF,TRBJ2-7,-,TRBV7-9,-
TGTGCCTGGAGTAGGCCAGGGGGCGTGTACGAGCAGTACTTC,CAWSRPGGVYEQYF,TRBJ2-7,-,TRBV30,TRBD1
TGTGCCAGCAGTGCCACAGAAAACCGCAACGAGCAGTACTTC,CASSATENRNEQYF,TRBJ2-7,once,TRBV25-1,-
TGTGCCAGCAGGAGGGCTGAGAGGAACACTGAAGCTTTCTTT,CASRRAERNTEAFF,TRBJ1-1,-,TRBV2,-
TGTGCCAGCAGTGAAATGGGACAACCCTACAATGAGCAGTTCTTC,CASSEMGQPYNEQFF,TRBJ2-1,once,TRBV6-1,-
TGCGCCACCGCCGGGTCCTATAGCAATCAGCCCCAGCATTTT,CATAGSYSNQPQHF,TRBJ1-5,-,TRBV10-2,-
TGTGCCAGCAGCCGCAGGACTAGCGCAGATACGCAGTATTTT,CASSRRTSADTQYF,TRBJ2-3,few,TRBV3-1/TRBV3-2,TRBD2
TGTGCCAGCAGCACCGGGAATGAGCAGTTCTTC,CASSTGNEQFF,TRBJ2-1,once,TRBV9,-
TGTGCCAGTAGTAGAACAGGGGCTAACTATGGCTACACCTTC,CASSRTGANYGYTF,TRBJ1-2,few,TRBV19,TRBD1
TGCGCCAGCAGTGAGGGTACAGATTATGGCTACACCTTC,CASSEGTDYGYTF,TRBJ1-2,-,TRBV5-1,-
TGTGCCAGCAGACCAGGCGGACAGGGGGGAACCTACGAGCAGTACTTC,CASRPGGQGGTYEQYF,TRBJ2-7,few,TRBV5-4,TRBD1
TGTGCCACCAGCACTCGACAGGGGAGGGATGGCTACACCTTC,CATSTRQGRDGYTF,TRBJ1-2,-,TRBV15,TRBD1
TGCGCCAGCAGCCTGATTGGGGGGGGTACCGGGGAGCTGTTTTTT,CASSLIGGGTGELFF,TRBJ2-2,-,TRBV4-1,TRBD2
TGTGCCAGCAGCCTGATGGACAGGGGGGACAATGAGCAGTTCTTC,CASSLMDRGDNEQFF,TRBJ2-1,-,TRBV7-9,TRBD1
TGCGCCAGCAGCTCTATGACAGGAAACCTCTATGGCTACACCTTC,CASSSMTGNLYGYTF,TRBJ1-2,once,TRBV5-1,-
TGTGCCAGCAGGTTCAGCGGGGGGCCGGAGACCCAGTACTTC,CASRFSGGPETQYF,TRBJ2-5,once,TRBV2,TRBD2
TGCAGCGTTGGGCAGATTTATGGCTACACCTTC,CSVGQIYGYTF,TRBJ1-2,-,TRBV29-1,-
TGCGCCAGCAGCACCGACGGGTCCGGCCAGCCCCAGCATTTT,CASSTDGSGQPQHF,TRBJ1-5,once,TRBV5-1,-
TGTGCCACCAGTGATCCAACCCTAGCGGGGCAGTTCTTC,CATSDPTLAGQFF,TRBJ2-1,-,TRBV24-1,TRBD2